This TCR beta chain appears in the sequencing data of a study of blood T cell repertoires in COVID-19. For the study at large: T cells, B-cell-depleted T cells, or PBMCs supplied cDNA or gDNA.

V was trimmed by 7 bases and J by 0 bases, leaving 15 bases between them. Germline V CDR1 and CDR2: MNHNY, SVGAGI (reference sequence). The CDR3 length is 15 residues. This clone was counted a few times. Clones were read by immunoSEQ multiplex PCR, and TCRdb kept only the in-frame ones, dropping some. In the table there are over 40,000 clones, around 92% of which are singletons. This chain uses TRBV6-6 with TRBJ1-1; D gene unclear. The origin of this receptor is a human donor in a cohort sampled during active COVID-19. The sample taken for sequencing was peripheral blood. This CDR3 is CASTNRGFLNTEAFF. In DNA form, the CDR3 reads TGTGCCAGCACCAACCGAGGGTTCTTGAACACTGAAGCTTTCTTT.